This is a list of T cell receptor beta chains from one sample in a study of cytomegalovirus exposure and HLA in healthy donors. Repertoires were generated with immunoSEQ multiplex PCR, while TCRdb's copy carries only in-frame clones and drops some. The sample lists roughly 80,000 clones; more than 60% were seen once. Sequenced: PBMCs. These TCRs come from a man in his fifties in good health and CMV-seropositive. Each CDR3 is given with its conserved first and last residue. The order of the fields is V gene, J gene, CDR3 length, CDR3 protein.

v_gene: TRBV5-1
j_gene: TRBJ2-4
len: 13
CDR3aa: CASSPNVAGRGYF

v_gene: TRBV30
j_gene: TRBJ2-5
len: 13
CDR3aa: CAWTSGGGETQYF

v_gene: TRBV4-1
j_gene: TRBJ2-1
len: 18
CDR3aa: CASSQGVGGISSYNEQFF

v_gene: TRBV4-1
j_gene: TRBJ2-5
len: 17
CDR3aa: CASSQDPSGTHQETQYF

v_gene: TRBV15
j_gene: TRBJ2-1
len: 17
CDR3aa: CATSRGVVGRGPNEQFF

v_gene: TRBV5-6
j_gene: TRBJ2-1
len: 19
CDR3aa: CASSTITGGDVWSYNEQFF

v_gene: TRBV6-6
j_gene: TRBJ1-3
len: 16
CDR3aa: CASSYSIPGSGNTIYF

v_gene: TRBV9
j_gene: TRBJ1-2
len: 17
CDR3aa: CASSVEGFDKGLGGYTF

v_gene: TRBV27
j_gene: TRBJ2-1
len: 15
CDR3aa: CASSLGWEGYNEQFF

v_gene: TRBV7-2
j_gene: TRBJ2-1
len: 13
CDR3aa: CAIGASGRNEQFF